What follows is one TCR beta chain and its context. Its cognate antigen is unknown. Other nucleotide sequences in the sample specify the same CDR3. The data belong to a study of T cell responses to AZD1222 COVID-19 vaccine. Study-wide findings and caveats: Just a handful of AZD1222 recipients tested seropositive at baseline.

Pooling was applied to second doses at about 4 or about 12 weeks. Trimming stripped 2 bases from V and 5 bases from J, with 6 bases between. The CDR3 is 12 amino acids. Data came from immunoSEQ multiplex PCR; TCRdb stores just in-frame clones and leaves some out. The table records tens of thousands of clones, roughly 88% of them present only once. The rearrangement links TRBV12-3 or TRBV12-4 to TRBJ2-5; weak D call: TRBD1 (5 bases). The sequence was obtained from an adult who received the AZD1222 COVID-19 vaccine. Sequencing was performed on peripheral blood, taken 28 days after the second AZD1222 dose. The chain's CDR3 is CASSLQGETQYF. The CDR3 region has the DNA TGTGCCAGCAGTTTACAGGGTGAGACCCAGTACTTC.